The T cell receptor beta chain under discussion was sequenced for a study of early T cells in non-severe SARS-CoV-2 infection. This clonotype was seen repeatedly, ten times or more. TCRdb reprocessed the 5' RACE reads via MiXCR and lists one record per CDR3 protein. The sample shows roughly 83,000 distinct CDR3 sequences, less than 11% of them seen only once. This CDR3 contains 16 residues. The germline V and J ends were trimmed by 1 base and 6 bases, with 19 bases remaining between them. Germline CDR1 reads SGHAT; CDR2 reads FQNNGV. The sample here was whole blood, taken at baseline. The gene calls are TRBV11-2 and TRBJ2-7, with D possibly called TRBD1 or TRBD2 (6 bases each). This receptor was obtained from an adult who was a healthcare worker with PCR-confirmed SARS-CoV-2 infection or an uninfected control (not recorded which). Here the CDR3 DNA reads TGTGCCAGCAGCTTAGCCCCCGGGGGCGTTGGTGGCGAGCAGTACTTC. The encoded protein is CASSLAPGGVGGEQYF.